This T cell receptor (beta chain) was obtained from a study of blood T cell repertoires in COVID-19. The data were produced by immunoSEQ multiplex PCR, yet TCRdb's version contains in-frame clones alone and is incomplete. The sample includes 300,000 or so clones, around 86% of them seen just once. The germline V gene has CDR1 SQVTM and CDR2 ANQGSEA. This CDR3 contains 13 residues. V lost 6 bases and J lost 9; bases outside the gene matches: 8. Participants came from 24 US areas, aged about 18 to 89 years. The chain recombines TRBV29-1 with TRBJ2-1, with 10 positions matching TRBD2. The sequenced material came from PBMCs or T cells enriched from blood (not recorded which). The TCR comes from a woman between 18 and 29 years old who had recovered from COVID-19. The CDR3 region has the DNA TGCAGCGTGGAGCGGGGGGGCCTGGGTGAGCAGTTCTTC. Translating gives CSVERGGLGEQFF.